The 24 T cell receptor beta chains below come from one sample, sequenced in a study of resident and recirculating memory T cells in vitiligo. TCRdb keeps only in-frame clones here, not all; method: immunoSEQ multiplex PCR. The sample contains 39,000 or so clones, around nine tenths of which appear only once. Sequenced: blood. These receptors all come from a male donor with vitiligo.

The chain's CDR3 is CASSVDTPGGALDEQYF. The CDR3 coding sequence is TGTGCCAGCAGCGTAGACACCCCGGGCGGGGCACTCGACGAGCAGTACTTC. The V gene is TRBV9, the J gene TRBJ2-7; tentatively, D is TRBD2 (6 bases). The CDR3 has 17 amino acids. The V end was cut by 0 bases, the J end by 5 bases, with 21 bases between. The V gene's germline CDR1 is SGDLS and CDR2 YYNGEE.

J is TRBJ2-1 and V is TRBV7-3; TRBD2 might be the D (5 bases). The V end lost 5 bases, the J end lost 4 bases, and 12 bases lay between the germline ends. This CDR3 has 14 amino acids. The V gene's germline CDR1 is SGHTA and CDR2 FQGTGA. This CDR3 is CASSLDRDYNEQFF. As DNA, the CDR3 is TGTGCCAGCAGCCTGGACCGGGATTACAATGAGCAGTTCTTC.

This chain uses TRBV4-3 with TRBJ1-1; D is uncertain. Germline-derived CDR1 and CDR2 are LGHNA and YSLEER. This CDR3 spans 14 amino acids. V gave up 3 bases and J gave up 1 base, with 9 bases separating them. The CDR3 bases are TGCGCCAGCAGCCAGAGGACTCCGAACACTGAAGCTTTCTTT. This codes for CASSQRTPNTEAFF.

CDR3 sequence: CASSPARRGSTEAFF. The CDR3 coding sequence is TGTGCCAGCAGTCCCGCCCGCAGGGGTTCCACTGAAGCTTTCTTT. V and J are TRBV6-5 and TRBJ1-1, with D perhaps matching TRBD1 (6 bases). Germline CDR1 MNHEY, CDR2 SVGAGI. The CDR3 consists of 15 residues. V gave up 5 bases and J gave up 4 bases, with 17 bases separating them.

V and J are TRBV30 and TRBJ1-3; 7 positions match TRBD1. This CDR3 contains 14 residues. CDR1 is GTSNPN, CDR2 SVGIG, per germline (reference sequence). The ends lost 5 bases at V and 3 bases at J; junction bases unmatched: 7. CDR3 protein: CAWSPGQVGNTIYF. The DNA for the CDR3 is TGTGCCTGGTCCCCTGGACAGGTTGGAAACACCATATATTTT.

The rearrangement joins TRBV5-1 to TRBJ1-6; D is unclear. Germline values: CDR1 SGHRS, CDR2 YFSETQ. Trimming removed 3 bases at V and 8 bases at J, with 9 bases between. The CDR3 is 13 amino acids. The CDR3 reads CASSSQLDSPLHF. The CDR3 bases are TGCGCCAGCAGCTCCCAACTGGATTCACCCCTCCACTTT.

The chain uses TRBV15 and TRBJ1-4; D is unclear. CDR3 length: 12 residues. Germline values: CDR1 LNHNV, CDR2 YYDKDF (reference sequence). The V end lost 0 bases, the J end lost 8 bases, and 4 bases lay between the germline ends. The CDR3 DNA reads TGTGCCACCAGCAGAGATCGGGAAAAACTGTTTTTT. Residues: CATSRDREKLFF.

Written as DNA, the CDR3 is TGTGCCAGCAGCGTAGGTCTAAGAACTAGCGGCCTGACAGGCTCTGGGGCCAACGTCCTGACTTTC. This gives the protein CASSVGLRTSGLTGSGANVLTF. V gene TRBV9 combines with J gene TRBJ2-6; 8 bases align to TRBD2. CDR3 length: 22 residues. CDR1 SGDLS and CDR2 YYNGEE come from the germline V gene. J gave up 0 bases and V 0 bases, and 17 bases lay outside the gene matches.

This rearrangement joins TRBV6-5 to TRBJ1-5; D uncertain. This CDR3 spans 14 amino acids. The V and J ends lost 8 bases and 3 bases respectively, with 14 bases between them. Germline CDR1 is MNHEY and CDR2 is SVGAGI. The CDR3: CASFLWSSNQPQHF. The CDR3, as DNA: TGTGCCAGCTTCTTGTGGAGCTCCAATCAGCCCCAGCATTTT.

The chain recombines TRBV5-1 with TRBJ1-2, with TRBD1 matching over 8 bases. This CDR3 has 17 amino acids. Germline V lookup: CDR1 SGHRS, CDR2 YFSETQ. Trimming removed 4 bases from V and 1 base from J; junction bases left unmatched: 12. CDR3 DNA: TGCGCCAGCAGCCCCCTGACAGGGGTGGTAGTTAACTATGGCTACACCTTC. It specifies CASSPLTGVVVNYGYTF.

A note on this clone: The sample carries other DNA sequences with the same CDR3. The chain joins TRBV7-3 to TRBJ2-5, with D perhaps TRBD1 (6 bases). This CDR3 spans 14 amino acids. V lost 5 bases and J lost 2, with 12 bases in between. Germline CDR1 reads SGHTA; CDR2 reads FQGTGA. The CDR3 nucleotides are TGTGCCAGCAGCCCCACAGGGTTGCAAGAGACCCAGTACTTC. This encodes CASSPTGLQETQYF.

The V call is TRBV6-5, the J call TRBJ2-7, with 7 bases that match TRBD1. In germline, CDR1 is MNHEY, CDR2 SVGAGI. V lost 5 bases, J lost 8 bases, and 3 bases stayed unmatched. This CDR3 has 11 amino acids. The CDR3 sequence is CASSATGKQYF. CDR3 DNA sequence: TGTGCCAGCAGTGCGACAGGGAAGCAGTACTTC.

The J gene is TRBJ1-1, the V gene TRBV25-1; maybe TRBD1 (5 bases). This CDR3 is built from 15 residues. Germline CDR1 is MGHDK and CDR2 is SYGVNS. Deletions cut 0 bases from V and 5 bases from J, with 13 bases between. CDR3 coding DNA: TGTGCCAGCAGTGAATACGGGGGGAAAAGAACTGAAGCTTTCTTT. Translation gives CASSEYGGKRTEAFF.

CDR3 residues: CASSLDRAGRTGELFF. DNA for the CDR3: TGTGCCAGCAGCTTGGATAGGGCAGGGAGGACCGGGGAGCTGTTTTTT. The V gene is TRBV11-3, the J gene TRBJ2-2; possibly TRBD2 for D (6 bases). Deletions cut 3 bases from V and 5 bases from J, with 16 bases between. CDR1 is SGHNT, CDR2 YENEEA, per germline. This CDR3 is built from 16 residues.

The V gene is TRBV5-5, the J gene TRBJ1-4; no reliable D call. The CDR3 covers 14 residues. The germline gives CDR1 SGHKS, CDR2 YYEKEE (reference sequence). Trimming pared 1 base from V and 4 bases from J, leaving 8 bases between. The CDR3 here is CASSLLAVNEKLFF. The CDR3 coding sequence is TGTGCCAGCAGCTTGTTGGCAGTTAATGAAAAACTGTTTTTT.

The chain combines TRBV7-9 with TRBJ2-5; possibly TRBD1 for D (6 bases). The germline V gene has CDR1 SEHNR and CDR2 FQNEAQ (reference sequence). This CDR3 has 16 residues. Trimming shortened V by 5 bases and J by 2 bases, and 18 bases separated the two germline ends. CDR3 in DNA: TGTGCCAGCAGCCTGGGTGGGGGCCCCGCTCAAGAGACCCAGTACTTC. This translates into CASSLGGGPAQETQYF. Together with reference TRBV7-9 and TRBJ2-5, the CDR3 gives the full variable domain: DTGVSQNPRHKITKRGQNVTFRCDPISEHNRLYWYRQTLGQGPEFLTYFQNEAQLEKSRLLSDRFSAERPKGSFSTLEIQRTEQGDSAMYLCASSLGGGPAQETQYFGPGTRLLVL.

The V call is TRBV6-5, the J call TRBJ1-6; 9 bases agree with TRBD1. Germline V lookup: CDR1 MNHEY, CDR2 SVGAGI. V lost 5 bases to trimming and J lost 8 bases; unmatched junction nucleotides: 1. The length of the CDR3 is 13 residues. CDR3: CASSRQGDSPLHF. In DNA, the CDR3 is TGTGCCAGCAGTCGACAGGGGGATTCACCCCTCCACTTT.

V is TRBV5-8 and J is TRBJ2-7, with 9 bases matching TRBD2. The V segment lost 5 bases and the J segment 3 bases; nucleotides outside the gene matches: 9. Germline V gives CDR1 SGHTS, CDR2 YDEGEE. This CDR3 spans 15 amino acids. The CDR3 reads CASSPLAGKVYEQYF. For the CDR3, the DNA is TGTGCCAGCAGTCCTCTAGCGGGGAAAGTCTACGAGCAGTACTTC.

The rearrangement joins TRBV30 to TRBJ2-1, with D unresolved. The CDR3 length is 16 residues. V was pared by 6 bases and J by 6 bases, with 24 bases between. Germline CDR1 is GTSNPN and CDR2 is SVGIG (reference sequence). Written as DNA, the CDR3 is TGTGCCTGTGGGCAGGTCCCGGCAAAAGTGATCAATGAGCAGTTCTTC. It encodes CACGQVPAKVINEQFF.

This clone was counted a single time. The chain links TRBV27 to TRBJ2-2; 12 bases agree with TRBD1. CDR1 MNHEY and CDR2 SMNVEV come from the germline V gene (reference sequence). CDR3 length equals 20 residues. The V segment lost 5 bases and the J segment 2 bases; nucleotides outside the gene matches: 15. For the CDR3, the DNA is TGTGCCAGCAGTACCAATTCGGGACAGGGGGCGCGTCGTAACACCGGGGAGCTGTTTTTT. Its translation is CASSTNSGQGARRNTGELFF.

This chain connects TRBV7-2 to TRBJ1-2; the match to TRBD1 covers 9 bases. V dropped 1 base and J dropped 2; count of bases not matched to a gene: 5. The germline CDR1 and CDR2 sequences are SGHTA and FQGNSA. The CDR3 has 16 amino acids. CDR3 nucleotide sequence: TGTGCCAGCAGCTTAGGGCGTGGGACAGGGAACTATGGCTACACCTTC. This encodes CASSLGRGTGNYGYTF.

The gene calls are TRBV7-8 and TRBJ1-6; the D gene is possibly TRBD1 (5 bases). Germline CDR1 SGHVS, CDR2 FQNEAQ. CDR3 size: 15 residues. V was shortened by 5 bases and J by 1 base, with 9 bases between the two germline ends. The CDR3 loop is CASSDSGSYNSPLHF. In DNA form, the CDR3 reads TGTGCCAGCAGCGACAGTGGATCCTATAATTCACCCCTCCACTTT.

This clone was seen once. This chain uses TRBV5-6 with TRBJ1-1; TRBD1 agrees at 10 bases. J gave up 1 base and V 0 bases, and 9 bases lay outside the gene matches. The germline V gene has CDR1 SGHDT and CDR2 YYEEEE. The CDR3 consists of 18 residues. The DNA of the CDR3 is TGTGCCAGCAGCTTGGAGGGGGGGACAGGGGAGGGGAACACTGAAGCTTTCTTT. Translating gives CASSLEGGTGEGNTEAFF.

The rearrangement joins TRBV13 to TRBJ2-1; perhaps TRBD2 as D (7 bases). CDR3 size: 21 residues. V lost 5 bases, J lost 8 bases, and 37 bases lay in between. CDR1 is PRHDT, CDR2 FYEKMQ, per germline (reference sequence). The CDR3 nucleotides are TGTGCCAGCAGCCCCACATGGGGGGGCAGTCCAACCCCCACCTTTGGCGATGAGCAGTTCTTC. Translated, it gives CASSPTWGGSPTPTFGDEQFF. The variable domain in full, completed from reference TRBV13 and TRBJ2-1, reads AAGVIQSPRHLIKEKRETATLKCYPIPRHDTVYWYQQGPGQDPQFLISFYEKMQSDKGSIPDRFSAQQFSDYHSELNMSSLELGDSALYFCASSPTWGGSPTPTFGDEQFFGPGTRLTVL.